A single sample is the source of the 30 T cell receptor beta chains below, sequenced in a study of OX40 agonist ivuxolimab in advanced cancers. TCRdb's table, derived via immunoSEQ multiplex PCR, lists solely in-frame clones and lacks some. The sample lists more than 13,000 clones; over 70% were seen once. The material sequenced was CD4+ or CD8+ T cells sorted from blood, taken in a trial of the OX40 agonist ivuxolimab. The receptors here all came from an adult with an advanced solid tumor such as melanoma, head and neck, liver or kidney cancer.

The chain employs TRBV4-3 and TRBJ1-3; 10 positions match TRBD1. V shed 0 bases and J 1 base; nucleotides not matched to a gene: 18. CDR3 length: 22 amino acids. Germline V lookup: CDR1 LGHNA, CDR2 YSLEER. CDR3 loop: CASSQERAPGQGNRGSGNTIYF. The CDR3 bases are TGCGCCAGCAGCCAAGAAAGAGCCCCGGGACAGGGGAACAGAGGATCTGGAAACACCATATATTTT.

The chain recombines TRBV27 with TRBJ1-2; D may be TRBD1 (6 bases). Trimming pared 8 bases from V and 8 bases from J, leaving 21 bases between. The length of the CDR3 is 14 residues. Germline V gene lookup returns CDR1 MNHEY and CDR2 SMNVEV (reference sequence). The chain's CDR3 is CASLPLAGAGGYTF. CDR3 nucleotides: TGTGCCAGCCTACCGTTGGCAGGGGCGGGGGGCTACACCTTC.

The rearrangement uses TRBV27 and TRBJ2-7; 7 bases map to TRBD2. CDR3 length: 13 amino acids. V lost 5 bases, J lost 4 bases, and 5 bases stayed unmatched. Per germline, CDR1 MNHEY and CDR2 SMNVEV (reference sequence). CDR3 loop: CASSPGGGYEQYF. DNA of the CDR3: TGTGCCAGCAGTCCGGGAGGAGGTTACGAGCAGTACTTC.

The rearrangement uses TRBV7-9 and TRBJ1-2, with unresolved D. Germline CDR1 and CDR2: SEHNR and FQNEAQ (reference sequence). This CDR3 is 12 amino acids long. The V end was cut by 1 base, the J end by 2 bases, with 2 bases between. The CDR3 sequence: CASSLVNYGYTF. Written as DNA, the CDR3 is TGTGCCAGCAGCTTAGTCAACTATGGCTACACCTTC.

The rearrangement links TRBV27 to TRBJ1-1; the D gene is possibly TRBD1 (6 bases). V dropped 5 bases and J dropped 5 bases, with 9 bases sitting between them. The CDR3 has 12 amino acids. The germline V gene encodes CDR1 MNHEY and CDR2 SMNVEV (reference sequence). The CDR3 here is CASSDRGTEAFF. Written as DNA, the CDR3 is TGTGCCAGCAGTGATAGGGGGACTGAAGCTTTCTTT.

A single count supports this clone. This chain joins TRBV7-6 and TRBJ1-4, with a tentative D call TRBD1 (5 bases). Germline assignment: CDR1 SGHVS and CDR2 FNYEAQ. Trimming pared 4 bases from V and 8 bases from J, leaving 20 bases between. The CDR3 is 16 amino acids. CDR3 sequence: CASSSSRGHSGEKLFF. DNA of the CDR3: TGTGCCAGCAGCTCCTCCCGGGGCCACTCGGGAGAAAAACTGTTTTTT.

The chain recombines TRBV7-9 with TRBJ1-4, with D possibly TRBD1 on 5 matching bases. The V and J ends lost 5 bases and 8 bases respectively, with 15 bases between them. The CDR3 consists of 14 residues. Germline V gene lookup returns CDR1 SEHNR and CDR2 FQNEAQ (reference sequence). The CDR3 here is CASSQTVGVEKLFF. For the CDR3, the DNA is TGTGCCAGCAGCCAGACAGTGGGGGTGGAAAAACTGTTTTTT. The whole variable domain, remainder taken from reference TRBV7-9 and TRBJ1-4, is DTGVSQNPRHKITKRGQNVTFRCDPISEHNRLYWYRQTLGQGPEFLTYFQNEAQLEKSRLLSDRFSAERPKGSFSTLEIQRTEQGDSAMYLCASSQTVGVEKLFFGSGTQLSVL.

The gene calls are TRBV30 and TRBJ1-1, with D hard to call. Germline V CDR1 and CDR2: GTSNPN, SVGIG (reference sequence). The CDR3 runs to 15 residues. V lost 0 bases to trimming and J lost 5 bases, with 16 bases between them. The DNA for the CDR3 is TGTGCCTGGAGTGTAACTCGGGCTAGTGGAACTGAAGCTTTCTTT. Protein: CAWSVTRASGTEAFF.

This clone occurred a few times. This chain links TRBV16 with TRBJ1-1; D gene ambiguous. The CDR3 has 15 residues. Germline V gene sequence: CDR1 KGHSY, CDR2 FQNENV. Trimming cost V 4 bases and J 2 bases, with 14 bases left between them. The CDR3: CASSLFTGINTEAFF. For the CDR3, the DNA is TGTGCCAGCAGCCTTTTCACGGGGATCAACACTGAAGCTTTCTTT. Full variable domain (outside the CDR3, taken from reference TRBV16 and TRBJ1-1): GEEVAQTPKHLVRGEGQKAKLYCAPIKGHSYVFWYQQVLKNEFKFLISFQNENVFDETGMPKERFSAKCLPNSPCSLEIQATKLEDSAVYFCASSLFTGINTEAFFGQGTRLTVV.

This clone was detected once. The chain recombines TRBV14 with TRBJ1-1; D is unclear. This CDR3 comprises 15 residues. The V gene's germline CDR1 is SGHDN and CDR2 FVKESK. V dropped 1 base and J dropped 0 bases, with 9 bases sitting between them. CDR3 DNA: TGTGCCAGCAGCCAAGGAGTCTACATGAACACTGAAGCTTTCTTT. It is translated as CASSQGVYMNTEAFF.

The rearrangement uses TRBV27 and TRBJ2-6, with D possibly being TRBD1 (6 bases). V gave up 3 bases and J gave up 2 bases, with 11 bases separating them. Looked up from germline, CDR1 is MNHEY and CDR2 is SMNVEV (reference sequence). There are 16 residues in the CDR3. The CDR3 nucleotides read TGTGCCAGCAGTTTTTTCTCAGGGGCTGGGGCCAACGTCCTGACTTTC. It specifies CASSFFSGAGANVLTF.

This clone has more than one count but fewer than ten. The chain is built from TRBV4-1 and TRBJ1-1; no clear D gene. V was shortened by 4 bases and J by 0 bases, with 15 bases between the two germline ends. The CDR3 contains 16 residues. The germline CDR1 and CDR2 sequences are MGHRA and YSYEKL. The CDR3 sequence is CASSLVGGPMNTEAFF. CDR3 coding DNA: TGCGCCAGCAGCCTAGTAGGCGGACCGATGAACACTGAAGCTTTCTTT.

This chain links TRBV19 with TRBJ2-5; 10 bases match TRBD2. This CDR3 is built from 15 residues. In germline, CDR1 is LNHDA, CDR2 SQIVND (reference sequence). V shed 2 bases and J 5 bases; nucleotides not matched to a gene: 5. The CDR3 is CASSITSGELETQYF. CDR3 bases: TGTGCCAGTAGTATAACTAGCGGGGAACTGGAGACCCAGTACTTC.

The V call is TRBV29-1, the J call TRBJ2-7; the match to TRBD1 covers 9 bases. With 3 bases clipped from V and 6 bases from J, the junction kept 3 bases outside the gene matches. The CDR3 contains 12 residues. Per germline, CDR1 SQVTM and CDR2 ANQGSEA. CDR3 residues: CSVEDRGFEQYF. DNA for the CDR3: TGCAGCGTTGAGGACAGGGGTTTCGAGCAGTACTTC.

This clone appeared a single time. This rearrangement joins TRBV27 to TRBJ2-3, with a tentative D call TRBD2 (6 bases). The germline CDR1 and CDR2 sequences are MNHEY and SMNVEV (reference sequence). V gave up 6 bases and J gave up 7 bases, with 14 bases separating them. The CDR3 length is 13 residues. CDR3 amino acids: CASSWGGLNTQYF. In DNA form, the CDR3 reads TGTGCCAGCAGCTGGGGAGGTTTGAATACGCAGTATTTT.

V gene TRBV27 combines with J gene TRBJ2-7; no reliable D call. Per the germline V gene, CDR1 is MNHEY and CDR2 is SMNVEV (reference sequence). Trimming left V 2 bases short and J 5 bases short, with 13 bases between. This CDR3 has 14 amino acids. CDR3 amino acids: CASSLGVDGNEQYF. The CDR3 DNA is TGTGCCAGCAGTTTAGGGGTTGATGGAAACGAGCAGTACTTC.

This clone has more than one count but fewer than ten. This rearrangement joins TRBV6-5 to TRBJ2-7; D may correspond to TRBD1 or TRBD2 (6 bases each). CDR3 length equals 12 residues. Trimming took 11 bases from V and 2 from J, leaving 13 bases between them. The germline V gene has CDR1 MNHEY and CDR2 SVGAGI. CDR3 bases: TGTGCCTACGGGGGCTACGCCTACGAGCAGTACTTC. Encoded protein: CAYGGYAYEQYF.

The V and J genes are TRBV27 and TRBJ2-5; D is undetermined. V dropped 6 bases and J dropped 5 bases, with 7 bases sitting between them. The V gene's germline CDR1 is MNHEY and CDR2 SMNVEV (reference sequence). The CDR3 runs to 11 residues. The CDR3 sequence is CASRVSETQYF. The DNA of the CDR3 is TGTGCCAGCAGAGTTTCGGAGACCCAGTACTTC.

The chain couples TRBV7-8 to TRBJ2-1, with 7 bases that match TRBD2. With 6 bases clipped from V and 7 bases from J, the junction kept 9 bases outside the gene matches. The germline V gene encodes CDR1 SGHVS and CDR2 FQNEAQ. The CDR3 is made up of 14 amino acids. The CDR3 DNA follows: TGTGCCAGCAGATCAAGGGAGGGGAGTAATGAGCAGTTCTTC. It encodes CASRSREGSNEQFF. Combining the CDR3 with reference TRBV7-8 and TRBJ2-1 gives the whole variable domain GAGVSQSPRYKVAKRGQDVALRCDPISGHVSLFWYQQALGQGPEFLTYFQNEAQLDKSGLPSDRFFAERPEGSVSTLKIQRTQQEDSAVYLCASRSREGSNEQFFGPGTRLTVL.

The chain uses TRBV11-3 and TRBJ1-1; 11 nucleotides align to TRBD1. CDR1 and CDR2 (germline): SGHNT, YENEEA. J lost 1 base, V lost 8 bases, and 6 bases had no gene match. The CDR3 consists of 15 residues. CDR3: CASSPDRGPNTEAFF. The CDR3 DNA sequence: TGTGCCAGCTCCCCGGACAGGGGGCCGAACACTGAAGCTTTCTTT.

The chain joins TRBV4-2 to TRBJ1-4; 7 bases are shared with TRBD1. V was pared by 1 base and J by 6 bases, with 5 bases of the junction left unmatched. Germline CDR1 reads LGHNA; CDR2 reads YNFKEQ. The CDR3 is 15 amino acids. CDR3 amino acids: CASSQAGTADEKLFF. CDR3 in DNA: TGTGCCAGCAGCCAAGCCGGGACAGCGGATGAAAAACTGTTTTTT.

J is TRBJ1-6 and V is TRBV11-3; tentatively, D is TRBD1 (5 bases). The CDR3 loop spans 12 amino acids. V dropped 4 bases and J dropped 12 bases, with 10 bases sitting between them. Germline CDR1 is SGHNT and CDR2 is YENEEA. CDR3 nucleotide sequence: TGTGCCAGCAGCTCCCTGGGACGACCCCTCCACTTT. This sequence encodes CASSSLGRPLHF.

The rearrangement links TRBV27 to TRBJ1-5; TRBD1 agrees at 11 bases. Germline assignment: CDR1 MNHEY and CDR2 SMNVEV (reference sequence). The CDR3 length is 15 residues. V shed 3 bases and J 4 bases; nucleotides not matched to a gene: 2. The CDR3 DNA reads TGTGCCAGCAGTTTGGGGACAGGGGGAAATCAGCCCCAGCATTTT. This encodes CASSLGTGGNQPQHF.

V and J are TRBV6-1 and TRBJ2-7; D remains unclear. Germline assignment: CDR1 MNHNS and CDR2 SASEGT. V gave up 6 bases and J gave up 2 bases, with 8 bases separating them. CDR3 length: 12 amino acids. The CDR3 protein is CASSTWAYEQYF. CDR3 nucleotides: TGTGCCAGCAGCACATGGGCCTACGAGCAGTACTTC.

CDR3 region: CASSLNGELFF. CDR3 nucleotide sequence: TGTGCCAGCAGCCTGAACGGGGAGCTGTTTTTT. This sequence joins TRBV6-1 and TRBJ2-2; D is undetermined. Trimming pared 6 bases from V and 7 bases from J, leaving 6 bases between. Per germline, CDR1 MNHNS and CDR2 SASEGT. The CDR3 covers 11 residues.

The chain has TRBV27 and TRBJ2-7; D not certain. The V end lost 5 bases, the J end lost 4 bases, and 12 bases lay between the germline ends. This CDR3 has 13 residues. Germline assignment: CDR1 MNHEY and CDR2 SMNVEV (reference sequence). CDR3 nucleotide sequence: TGTGCCAGCAGTCCCCCTTCTGGTTACGAGCAGTACTTC. This sequence encodes CASSPPSGYEQYF.

The gene calls are TRBV9 and TRBJ1-2; 8 bases map to TRBD1. CDR3 length equals 15 residues. From germline, CDR1 is SGDLS and CDR2 YYNGEE. Trimming removed 5 bases from V and 1 base from J; junction bases left unmatched: 7. In nucleotides, the CDR3 is TGTGCCAGCAGATCGGACAGGGAATATAACTATGGCTACACCTTC. Its protein is CASRSDREYNYGYTF.

V usage is TRBV7-6 and J usage is TRBJ2-1; D unclear. This CDR3 has 15 amino acids. In germline, CDR1 is SGHVS, CDR2 FNYEAQ. The V gene lost 3 bases and the J gene lost 0 bases, with 9 bases spanning the gap. For the CDR3, the DNA is TGTGCCAGCAGCTTCCATCAGAGCTCCTACAATGAGCAGTTCTTC. It is translated as CASSFHQSSYNEQFF.

J is TRBJ2-7 and V is TRBV4-3; D might be TRBD1 or TRBD2, each matching 5 bases. Germline V lookup: CDR1 LGHNA, CDR2 YSLEER. This CDR3 contains 16 residues. Trimming stripped 5 bases from V and 1 base from J, with 18 bases between. The CDR3 sequence is CASSKGLPGPSYEQYF. In DNA, the CDR3 is TGCGCCAGCAGCAAAGGCCTGCCGGGACCTTCCTACGAGCAGTACTTC.

The chain uses TRBV19 and TRBJ1-5; D ambiguous. V was cut by 8 bases and J by 4 bases, with 15 bases left in between. In germline, CDR1 is LNHDA, CDR2 SQIVND (reference sequence). This CDR3 region has 14 residues. This chain's CDR3 is CASGLTAVNQPQHF. The CDR3 nucleotides read TGTGCCAGTGGGTTGACGGCTGTTAATCAGCCCCAGCATTTT.